The T cell receptor (beta chain) under discussion was sequenced for a study of blood T cell repertoires in COVID-19. Clones were read by immunoSEQ multiplex PCR, and TCRdb kept only the in-frame ones, dropping some. This table holds 80,000 or so clones, roughly 86% found once. Judged by abundance, this clone is medium-sized. The specimen sequenced was peripheral blood. This clonotype originated in a human donor in a cohort sampled during active COVID-19.

The CDR3 DNA reads as TGTGCCAGCAGCTTTTCGGCTGAAGCTTTCTTT. Amino acid sequence: CASSFSAEAFF. V and J are TRBV5-6 and TRBJ1-1; D ambiguous. The CDR3 is 11 amino acids. Germline loops: CDR1 SGHDT, CDR2 YYEEEE. Trimming removed 2 bases from V and 6 bases from J, with 5 bases in between.